This record covers a single TCR beta chain. J lost 4 bases, V lost 3 bases, and 7 bases had no gene match. The CDR3 length is 17 residues. Per germline, CDR1 MGHRA and CDR2 YSYEKL. Authors' analysis steps: Counts of nucleated cells, estimated from reference gene primer amplification, were obtained. This table comes from immunoSEQ multiplex PCR, and its TCRdb copy is limited to in-frame clones, with some not included. The V and J calls and clone size were taken over from that table, and D and trimming were inferred from the DNA. This sample has hundreds of thousands of clones, with more than 85% found just once. The entry originates in a study of blood T cell repertoires in COVID-19. Study-wide context: Both acute and convalescent COVID-19 samples were obtained from the United States, Italy and Spain. In each case, the material was cDNA or gDNA derived from T cells, B-cell-depleted T cells, or PBMCs.

Seattle cases were enrolled at active infection and followed longitudinally. The chain recombines TRBV4-1 with TRBJ2-2, with 11 nucleotides matching TRBD1. Sequences were obtained from peripheral blood. The receptor's source is a man in his 60s with COVID-19, enrolled during active disease. The CDR3 bases are TGCGCCAGCAGCCATAGTACGGGACAGGGGGGCACCGGGGAGCTGTTTTTT. Its translation: CASSHSTGQGGTGELFF.